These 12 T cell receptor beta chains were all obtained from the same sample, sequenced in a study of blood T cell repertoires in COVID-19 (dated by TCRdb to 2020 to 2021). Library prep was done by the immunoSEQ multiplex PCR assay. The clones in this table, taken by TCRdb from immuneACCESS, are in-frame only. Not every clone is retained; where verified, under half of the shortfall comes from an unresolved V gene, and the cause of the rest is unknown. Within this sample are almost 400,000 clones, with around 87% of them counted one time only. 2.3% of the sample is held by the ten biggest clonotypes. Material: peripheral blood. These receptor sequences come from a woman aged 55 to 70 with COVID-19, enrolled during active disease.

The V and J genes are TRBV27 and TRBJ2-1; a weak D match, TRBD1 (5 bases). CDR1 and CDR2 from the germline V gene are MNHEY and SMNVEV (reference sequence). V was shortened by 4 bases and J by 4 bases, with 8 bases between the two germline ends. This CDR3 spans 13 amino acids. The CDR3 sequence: CASSYDSYNEQFF. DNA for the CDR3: TGTGCCAGCAGTTATGACAGTTACAATGAGCAGTTCTTC.

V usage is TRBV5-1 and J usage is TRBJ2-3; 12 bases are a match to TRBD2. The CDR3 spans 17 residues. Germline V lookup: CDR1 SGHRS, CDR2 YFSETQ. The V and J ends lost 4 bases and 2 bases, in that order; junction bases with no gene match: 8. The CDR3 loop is CASSQLTSGGSTDTQYF. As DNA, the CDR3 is TGCGCCAGCAGCCAACTGACTAGCGGGGGTTCCACAGATACGCAGTATTTT.

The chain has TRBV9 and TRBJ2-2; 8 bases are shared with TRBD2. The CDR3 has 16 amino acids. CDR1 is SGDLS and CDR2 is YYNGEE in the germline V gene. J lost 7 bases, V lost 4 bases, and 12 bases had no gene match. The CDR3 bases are TGTGCCAGCAGCCCGAGCGGGGGTAAGGAGGGCGGGGAGCTGTTTTTT. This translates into CASSPSGGKEGGELFF.

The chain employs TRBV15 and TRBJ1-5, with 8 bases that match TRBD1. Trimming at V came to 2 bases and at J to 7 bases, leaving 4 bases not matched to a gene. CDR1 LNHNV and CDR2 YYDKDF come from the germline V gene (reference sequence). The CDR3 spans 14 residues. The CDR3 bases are TGTGCCACCAGCAGACAGGGGGCCTTCCAGCCCCAGCATTTT. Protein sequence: CATSRQGAFQPQHF.

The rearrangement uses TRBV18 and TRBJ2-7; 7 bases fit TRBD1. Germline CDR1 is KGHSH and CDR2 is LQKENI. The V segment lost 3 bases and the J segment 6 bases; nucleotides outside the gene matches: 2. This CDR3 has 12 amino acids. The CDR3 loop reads CASSPGQFEQYF. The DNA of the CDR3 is TGTGCCAGCTCACCGGGACAGTTCGAGCAGTACTTC.

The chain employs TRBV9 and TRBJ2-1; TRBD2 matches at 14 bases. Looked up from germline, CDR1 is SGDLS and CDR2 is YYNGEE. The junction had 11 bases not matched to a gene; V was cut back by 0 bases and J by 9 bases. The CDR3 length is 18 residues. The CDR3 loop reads CASSVVGTSGGQGSEQFF. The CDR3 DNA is TGTGCCAGCAGCGTAGTCGGGACTAGCGGGGGCCAGGGGAGTGAGCAGTTCTTC. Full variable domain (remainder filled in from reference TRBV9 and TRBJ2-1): DSGVTQTPKHLITATGQRVTLRCSPRSGDLSVYWYQQSLDQGLQFLIQYYNGEERAKGNILERFSAQQFPDLHSELNLSSLELGDSALYFCASSVVGTSGGQGSEQFFGPGTRLTVL.

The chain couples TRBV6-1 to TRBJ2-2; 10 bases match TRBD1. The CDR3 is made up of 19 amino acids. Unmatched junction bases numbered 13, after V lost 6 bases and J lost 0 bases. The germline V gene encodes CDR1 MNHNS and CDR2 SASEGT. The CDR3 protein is CASRETDRGRLANTGELFF. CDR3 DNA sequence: TGTGCCAGCAGGGAAACCGACAGGGGGCGCCTCGCGAACACCGGGGAGCTGTTTTTT.

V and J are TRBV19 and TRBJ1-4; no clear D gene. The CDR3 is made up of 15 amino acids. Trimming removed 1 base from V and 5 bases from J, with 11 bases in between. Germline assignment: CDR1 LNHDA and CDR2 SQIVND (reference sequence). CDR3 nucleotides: TGTGCCAGTAGTATAGCTGGCCCTGTAAATGAAAAACTGTTTTTT. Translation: CASSIAGPVNEKLFF.

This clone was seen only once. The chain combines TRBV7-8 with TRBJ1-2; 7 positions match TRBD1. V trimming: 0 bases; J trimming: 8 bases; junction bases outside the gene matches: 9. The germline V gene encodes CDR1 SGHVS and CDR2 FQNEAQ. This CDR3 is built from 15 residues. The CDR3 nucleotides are TGTGCCAGCAGCTTAGCGTCTCAGGGGGGTACGGGCTACACCTTC. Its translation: CASSLASQGGTGYTF.

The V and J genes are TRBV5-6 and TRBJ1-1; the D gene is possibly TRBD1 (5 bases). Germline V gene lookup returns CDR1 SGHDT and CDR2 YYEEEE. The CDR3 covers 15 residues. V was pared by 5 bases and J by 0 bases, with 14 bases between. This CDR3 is CASRNLGGMNTEAFF. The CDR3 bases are TGTGCCAGCAGAAACCTGGGGGGGATGAACACTGAAGCTTTCTTT. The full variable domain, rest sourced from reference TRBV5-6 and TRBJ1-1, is DAGVTQSPTHLIKTRGQQVTLRCSPKSGHDTVSWYQQALGQGPQFIFQYYEEEERQRGNFPDRFSGHQFPNYSSELNVNALLLGDSALYLCASRNLGGMNTEAFFGQGTRLTVV.

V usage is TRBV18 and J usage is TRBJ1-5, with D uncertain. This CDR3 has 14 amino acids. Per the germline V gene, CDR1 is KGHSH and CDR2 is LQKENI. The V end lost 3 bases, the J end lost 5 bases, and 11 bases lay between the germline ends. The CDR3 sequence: CASSPATSDQPQHF. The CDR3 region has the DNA TGTGCCAGCTCACCCGCCACGTCGGATCAGCCCCAGCATTTT.

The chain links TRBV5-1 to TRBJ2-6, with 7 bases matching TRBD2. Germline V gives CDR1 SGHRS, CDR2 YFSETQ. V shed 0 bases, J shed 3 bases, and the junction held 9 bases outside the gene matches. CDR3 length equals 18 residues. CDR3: CASSLAGGGPLGANVLTF. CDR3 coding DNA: TGCGCCAGCAGCTTGGCCGGCGGGGGACCCCTTGGGGCCAACGTCCTGACTTTC.